Following are 7 T cell receptor beta chains from one sample sequenced in a study of patients and donors after allogeneic stem cell transplantation. In TCRdb, the RT-PCR reads were re-called with MiXCR into one record per CDR3 protein. The data show about a million distinct CDR3 sequences, about 20% seen once. The specimen sequenced was blood, either unsorted or a sorted T cell fraction (not recorded which). These receptors were taken from a human donor who was either an allogeneic HSCT recipient or a stem cell or donor lymphocyte infusion donor (not recorded which). It is not recorded whose cells these are; they may come from a transplant donor.

J is TRBJ1-5 and V is TRBV6-2 or TRBV6-3; D is uncertain. The germline gives CDR1 MNHEY, CDR2 SVGEGT. Deletions cut 0 bases from V and 2 bases from J, with 11 bases between. The CDR3 is 16 amino acids. The CDR3 is CASSYSMRWGNQPQHF. In nucleotides, the CDR3 is TGTGCCAGCAGTTACTCGATGAGATGGGGCAATCAGCCCCAGCATTTT.

This clonotype was seen a few times. The V and J genes are TRBV9 and TRBJ2-7; the match to TRBD2 covers 9 bases. After removal of 3 bases from V and 0 bases from J, the junction contained 4 bases not matched to a gene. Germline-derived CDR1 and CDR2 are SGDLS and YYNGEE. CDR3 length: 15 residues. The CDR3 loop is CASSAGGLASYEQYF. The CDR3 DNA follows: TGTGCCAGCAGCGCCGGGGGACTAGCCTCCTACGAGCAGTACTTC.

The chain is built from TRBV7-3 and TRBJ2-2; possibly TRBD1 for D (6 bases). V was shortened by 6 bases and J by 0 bases, with 14 bases between the two germline ends. The CDR3 totals 16 residues. Germline lookup yields CDR1 SGHTA and CDR2 FQGTGA. CDR3 sequence reads: CASRLGGSANTGELFF. CDR3 nucleotides: TGTGCCAGCAGACTAGGGGGTAGCGCGAACACCGGGGAGCTGTTTTTT.

This clonotype was detected ten times or more. The V and J genes are TRBV5-1 and TRBJ2-3, with D maybe TRBD2 (6 bases). Trimming took 4 bases from V and 0 from J, leaving 12 bases between them. CDR1 and CDR2 from the germline V gene are SGHRS and YFSETQ. The CDR3 sequence is 15 residues long. CDR3 in DNA: TGCGCCAGCAGCCGCGGGGACTCCAGCACAGATACGCAGTATTTT. Its translation: CASSRGDSSTDTQYF.

The rearrangement links TRBV7-9 to TRBJ1-4, with D perhaps matching TRBD1 (6 bases). The CDR3 loop spans 17 amino acids. CDR1 and CDR2 from the germline V gene are SEHNR and FQNEAQ (reference sequence). The V gene lost 1 base and the J gene lost 1 base, with 13 bases spanning the gap. This CDR3 is CASSLGATGGTNEKLFF. CDR3 in DNA: TGTGCCAGCAGCTTAGGTGCGACAGGCGGAACTAATGAAAAACTGTTTTTT.

The genes are TRBV3-1 and TRBJ2-3; a weak D match, TRBD2 (5 bases). Germline V gives CDR1 LGHDT, CDR2 YNNKEL (reference sequence). The CDR3 length is 15 residues. V gave up 5 bases and J gave up 1 base, with 13 bases separating them. The CDR3 DNA sequence: TGTGCCAGCAGCTACTACGGGCGGGGCACAGATACGCAGTATTTT. Translated: CASSYYGRGTDTQYF.

This clonotype came up once. The rearrangement links TRBV5-5 to TRBJ1-1; no clear D. Trimming removed 7 bases at V and 6 bases at J, with 13 bases between. Per germline, CDR1 SGHKS and CDR2 YYEKEE (reference sequence). The CDR3 length is 12 residues. The CDR3 reads CASFRLLSEAFF. Written as DNA, the CDR3 is TGTGCCAGCTTCAGGTTGCTCTCTGAAGCTTTCTTT.